The TCR beta chain described here comes from a study of regulatory T cells in long-lasting Graves disease. Study-wide points: Repertoires from persistent disease leaned toward TRBV28, TRBJ1-2 and TRBJ2-5. Accuracy may have suffered from the small sample size. Persistent patients shared more public clonotypes (roughly 2,500) than new patients (roughly 970).

V was cut by 6 bases and J by 0 bases, with 15 bases left in between. The CDR3 runs to 14 residues. Germline CDR1 SQVTM, CDR2 ANQGSEA. This sample's time point: newly diagnosed GD, antithyroid drugs for less than 3 months. RNA from PBMCs was the source of the TCR library. Arm-PCR of CDR3 regions and iRepertoire HTBI primers were the basis on which TCR beta libraries were built. TCRdb re-called the multiplex PCR reads through MiXCR, storing one row per CDR3 protein. The profile shows 410,000 or so distinct CDR3 sequences, more than 12% of them singletons. The table lists this clonotype with a few counts. What it recognizes is unknown. Another study also made use of these data, one on T cells in Graves' hyperthyroidism and ophthalmopathy. As reported in that work: HTBI primers drove first-round RT-PCR of the TCR CDR3.

The source of this sequence is a woman in her twenties or thirties with Graves disease. Sample: peripheral blood mononuclear cells (PBMCs), taken at new diagnosis, from a patient treated with antithyroid drugs. The V gene is TRBV29-1, the J gene TRBJ2-7; tentatively, D is TRBD2 (7 bases). The CDR3 reads CSVAKGGASYEQYF. The CDR3 region has the DNA TGCAGCGTAGCCAAGGGGGGGGCCTCCTACGAGCAGTACTTC.